The table lists the clone carrying this T cell receptor beta chain with many counts. Antigen: not known. This entry comes from a study of T cells in Graves' hyperthyroidism and ophthalmopathy. Across the study: Peripheral blood draws took place at initial diagnosis, ahead of any treatment.

This CDR3 has 15 amino acids. V lost 3 bases and J 6 bases, leaving 16 bases between the germline ends. Whole-study findings and limits: Expanded thyroid clonotypes (above 0.001) were mostly also found in blood.

Amplification targeted TCR beta CDR3 regions from RNA transcripts. A first-round RT-PCR of the TCR CDR3 used the HTBI primer set. A single record per CDR3 protein comes from TCRdb applying MiXCR to the multiplex PCR reads. The top ten clones hold roughly 31% of a sample with 300,000 or so distinct CDR3 sequences, over 15% of them seen once. The sequence came from a man aged 25 to 40 with Graves' hyperthyroidism. V usage is TRBV12-3 or TRBV12-4 and J usage is TRBJ2-3; D is possibly TRBD1 (6 bases). Material for sequencing was blood. CDR3: CASSFGGGSGDTQYF. The CDR3 nucleotides are TGTGCCAGCAGTTTTGGGGGCGGCAGCGGCGATACGCAGTATTTT.